These 28 T cell receptor beta chains share one sample of origin, sequenced in a study of blood T cell repertoires in COVID-19. Sequencing used immunoSEQ multiplex PCR; TCRdb keeps in-frame clones, though not all of them. The sample lists over 60,000 clones; 70% to 90% were seen once. The sample taken for sequencing was peripheral blood. The receptors were sampled from a man between 65 and 85 years old with acute or convalescent COVID-19.

The rearrangement joins TRBV6-6 to TRBJ2-1, with 8 nucleotides matching TRBD2. CDR1 MNHNY and CDR2 SVGAGI come from the germline V gene (reference sequence). With V trimmed by 2 bases and J by 7 bases, 7 bases remained unmatched. The length of the CDR3 is 15 residues. The CDR3 reads CASSYETSARNEQFF. The CDR3 bases are TGTGCCAGCAGTTACGAGACTAGCGCCCGAAATGAGCAGTTCTTC.

This sequence joins TRBV11-2 and TRBJ1-1, with a tentative D call TRBD1 (6 bases). This CDR3 has 14 amino acids. Trimming shortened V by 9 bases and J by 1 base, and 15 bases separated the two germline ends. Germline V lookup: CDR1 SGHAT, CDR2 FQNNGV. DNA of the CDR3: TGTGCCAGTAACGCCCAACAGGGGAACACTGAAGCTTTCTTT. It specifies CASNAQQGNTEAFF.

CDR3 protein: CASSKAPGATNEKLFF. The CDR3 bases are TGTGCCAGCAGCAAAGCTCCAGGGGCAACTAATGAAAAACTGTTTTTT. The chain is built from TRBV4-2 and TRBJ1-4; maybe TRBD1 (6 bases). Germline-derived CDR1 and CDR2 are LGHNA and YNFKEQ. The CDR3 is 16 residues long. The V end was cut by 5 bases, the J end by 0 bases, with 13 bases between.

The V and J genes are TRBV19 and TRBJ2-5; weak D call: TRBD2 (5 bases). The CDR3 extends over 13 amino acids. CDR1 and CDR2 (germline): LNHDA, SQIVND (reference sequence). V lost 3 bases to trimming and J lost 5 bases, with 10 bases between them. The CDR3 nucleotides are TGTGCCAGTAGTATCCTTCCGGGGGAGACCCAGTACTTC. Its translation is CASSILPGETQYF.

The chain couples TRBV6-1 to TRBJ1-2; a weak D match, TRBD1 (6 bases). The CDR3 is made up of 13 amino acids. Germline-derived CDR1 and CDR2 are MNHNS and SASEGT. Trimming cost V 2 bases and J 6 bases, with 10 bases left between them. CDR3 sequence: CASSERPGDGYTF. Written as DNA, the CDR3 is TGTGCCAGCAGTGAAAGGCCAGGGGATGGCTACACCTTC.

The J gene is TRBJ1-1, the V gene TRBV5-1; D is uncertain. The CDR3 consists of 15 residues. CDR1 SGHRS and CDR2 YFSETQ come from the germline V gene. V shed 0 bases and J shed 0 bases, with 9 bases lying between them. CDR3 nucleotide sequence: TGCGCCAGCAGCTTGGGAGCGGGGATGAACACTGAAGCTTTCTTT. It is translated as CASSLGAGMNTEAFF.

The sample holds a few counts of this clone. J is TRBJ1-5 and V is TRBV19; D is undetermined. Trimming removed 4 bases at V and 1 base at J, with 14 bases between. The germline V gene encodes CDR1 LNHDA and CDR2 SQIVND (reference sequence). This CDR3 is built from 16 residues. The DNA for the CDR3 is TGTGCCAGTAGTAGCAGAGCAGGTGCAAGCAATCAGCCCCAGCATTTT. Its translation: CASSSRAGASNQPQHF.

The rearrangement links TRBV2 to TRBJ1-1; the match to TRBD1 covers 7 bases. V dropped 9 bases and J dropped 2; count of bases not matched to a gene: 9. CDR3 length: 14 residues. Germline CDR1 and CDR2: SNHLY and FYNNEI. CDR3 region: CASRTGGFNTEAFF. In DNA, the CDR3 is TGTGCCAGTAGGACAGGTGGTTTTAACACTGAAGCTTTCTTT. Complete variable domain (other parts from reference TRBV2 and TRBJ1-1): EPEVTQTPSHQVTQMGQEVILRCVPISNHLYFYWYRQILGQKVEFLVSFYNNEISEKSEIFDDQFSVERPDGSNFTLKIRSTKLEDSAMYFCASRTGGFNTEAFFGQGTRLTVV.

CDR3: CAIGTVGSTDTQYF. The CDR3 DNA sequence: TGTGCCATCGGGACAGTGGGGAGCACAGATACGCAGTATTTT. The chain joins TRBV3-1 (or the pseudogene TRBV3-2) to TRBJ2-3, with TRBD1 matching 7 bases. This CDR3 contains 14 residues. Trimming took 10 bases from V and 0 from J; bases not matched to a gene: 7. Germline loops: CDR1 LGHDT, CDR2 YNNKEL (reference sequence).

This sequence joins TRBV5-5 and TRBJ1-2, with 9 nucleotides matching TRBD1. Germline V CDR1 and CDR2: SGHKS, YYEKEE (reference sequence). The CDR3 consists of 15 residues. V shed 4 bases, J shed 7 bases, and the junction held 11 bases outside the gene matches. DNA of the CDR3: TGTGCCAGCAGCATACAGGGGGCGCGAGATCGTGGCTACACCTTC. The encoded protein is CASSIQGARDRGYTF.

The V call is TRBV7-7, the J call TRBJ1-4, with 7 bases that match TRBD1. V lost 5 bases and J lost 1; bases outside the gene matches: 4. CDR3 size: 15 residues. From germline, CDR1 is SSHAT and CDR2 FNYEAQ (reference sequence). CDR3 sequence (DNA): TGTGCCAGCAGCCCGACAGGGTTAACTAATGAAAAACTGTTTTTT. Translated: CASSPTGLTNEKLFF.

The chain links TRBV5-1 to TRBJ2-5, with 8 positions matching TRBD1. Germline V CDR1 and CDR2: SGHRS, YFSETQ. CDR3 length: 14 residues. Germline trimming cut 7 bases from V and 5 bases from J; bases unmatched to any gene: 10. Here the CDR3 reads CASGRQGMLETQYF. CDR3 in DNA: TGCGCCAGCGGAAGACAGGGGATGTTGGAGACCCAGTACTTC.

V usage is TRBV30 and J usage is TRBJ1-3, with D uncertain. The CDR3 extends over 13 amino acids. V was trimmed by 0 bases and J by 4 bases, leaving 7 bases between them. The germline CDR1 and CDR2 sequences are GTSNPN and SVGIG (reference sequence). The CDR3 coding sequence is TGTGCCTGGAGTGTACAGCCCGGAAACACCATATATTTT. Encoded protein: CAWSVQPGNTIYF.

The rearrangement joins TRBV10-2 to TRBJ2-5, with D uncertain. V lost 4 bases, J lost 4 bases, and 13 bases lay in between. CDR3 length equals 14 residues. The germline CDR1 and CDR2 sequences are WSHSY and SAAADI. The DNA for the CDR3 is TGCGCCAGCAGTGGAGGCAGATTAGGAGAGACCCAGTACTTC. The encoded protein is CASSGGRLGETQYF.

The chain is built from TRBV3-1 (or the pseudogene TRBV3-2) and TRBJ2-1; 8 nucleotides match TRBD2. CDR3 size: 15 residues. Germline V CDR1 and CDR2: LGHDT, YNNKEL (reference sequence). Unmatched junction bases numbered 4, after V lost 0 bases and J lost 6 bases. The CDR3 sequence: CASSQDFLAGNEQFF. CDR3 sequence (DNA): TGTGCCAGCAGCCAAGACTTCCTAGCGGGCAATGAGCAGTTCTTC.

This chain links TRBV5-6 with TRBJ1-3; D is perhaps TRBD1 (5 bases). Germline lookup yields CDR1 SGHDT and CDR2 YYEEEE. Trimming pared 0 bases from V and 4 bases from J, leaving 8 bases between. The CDR3 runs to 14 residues. This chain's CDR3 is CASSLGQIGNTIYF. The CDR3, as DNA: TGTGCCAGCAGCTTGGGACAGATCGGAAACACCATATATTTT.

The chain employs TRBV3-1 (or the pseudogene TRBV3-2) and TRBJ2-3; perhaps TRBD2 as D (6 bases). The CDR3 has 18 residues. Trimming cost V 4 bases and J 2 bases, with 22 bases left between them. The V gene's germline CDR1 is LGHDT and CDR2 YNNKEL (reference sequence). The CDR3 region has the DNA TGTGCCAGCAGCCTCGAGGGCCGGGGCCGGGGGTTCACAGATACGCAGTATTTT. Translating it yields CASSLEGRGRGFTDTQYF.

This clone was recorded a few times. The chain carries TRBV19 and TRBJ1-6; a possible D gene is TRBD1 (5 bases). V shed 1 base and J shed 8 bases, with 9 bases lying between them. Germline values: CDR1 LNHDA, CDR2 SQIVND (reference sequence). The CDR3 is 14 residues long. In nucleotides, the CDR3 is TGTGCCAGTAGTATAGCCAGGGCGGATTCACCCCTCCACTTT. It encodes CASSIARADSPLHF.

In regard to this clone: This same CDR3 is encoded by further DNA sequences in the sample. The DNA of the CDR3 is TGTGCCAGCAGCCAGAGCTCCTACGAGCAGTACTTC. Its translation: CASSQSSYEQYF. V and J are TRBV3-1 (or the pseudogene TRBV3-2) and TRBJ2-7; D unclear. The germline gives CDR1 LGHDT, CDR2 YNNKEL (reference sequence). The CDR3 is 12 amino acids. V shed 3 bases and J shed 0 bases, with 3 bases lying between them.

The V call is TRBV6-4, the J call TRBJ2-7; a weak D match, TRBD2 (5 bases). Germline V CDR1 and CDR2: MRHNA, SNTAGT. Trimming left V 10 bases short and J 5 bases short, with 6 bases between. CDR3 length equals 9 residues. The CDR3 nucleotides are TGTGCCAAACTAGACGAGCAGTACTTC. Its protein is CAKLDEQYF.

The chain uses TRBV6-4 and TRBJ2-3, with 9 bases matching TRBD2. The germline CDR1 and CDR2 sequences are MRHNA and SNTAGT. This CDR3 spans 15 amino acids. The V segment lost 5 bases and the J segment 0 bases; nucleotides outside the gene matches: 3. CDR3 sequence (DNA): TGTGCCAGCAGTACCCTAGCGGGGAGCACAGATACGCAGTATTTT. Its protein product is CASSTLAGSTDTQYF.

The V and J genes are TRBV29-1 and TRBJ2-7, with D possibly matching TRBD2 (6 bases). The V end lost 0 bases, the J end lost 5 bases, and 11 bases lay between the germline ends. This CDR3 comprises 13 residues. Germline CDR1 SQVTM, CDR2 ANQGSEA. The CDR3 bases are TGCAGCGTTGAAGAGGGTGGAGGGAACGAGCAGTACTTC. Its translation is CSVEEGGGNEQYF.

Here the CDR3 reads CASSRGGTGENYGYTF. The CDR3 DNA follows: TGTGCCAGCAGTCGAGGGGGGACAGGGGAGAACTATGGCTACACCTTC. This chain uses TRBV28 with TRBJ1-2, with 10 nucleotides matching TRBD1. V was clipped by 5 bases and J by 2 bases; unmatched bases: 8. CDR3 length: 16 amino acids. From germline, CDR1 is MDHEN and CDR2 SYDVKM.

The chain is built from TRBV28 and TRBJ1-1, with a weak D call TRBD1 (6 bases). V was shortened by 0 bases and J by 7 bases, with 12 bases between the two germline ends. CDR1 is MDHEN, CDR2 SYDVKM, per germline. There are 14 residues in the CDR3. CDR3 amino acids: CASSLWLGAHEAFF. The CDR3 nucleotides are TGTGCCAGCAGTTTATGGTTGGGGGCGCATGAAGCTTTCTTT.

The chain carries TRBV19 and TRBJ1-2, with D uncertain. In germline, CDR1 is LNHDA, CDR2 SQIVND (reference sequence). The CDR3 contains 14 residues. V gave up 0 bases and J gave up 2 bases, with 7 bases separating them. Written as DNA, the CDR3 is TGTGCCAGTAGTATAGACAGCGTCAACTATGGCTACACCTTC. Protein sequence: CASSIDSVNYGYTF.

This chain uses TRBV6-6 with TRBJ2-5, with D perhaps matching TRBD2 (6 bases). Deletions cut 2 bases from V and 5 bases from J, with 12 bases between. Germline CDR1 is MNHNY and CDR2 is SVGAGI (reference sequence). This CDR3 is built from 14 residues. As DNA, the CDR3 is TGTGCCAGCAGTTACCTACTAGCTCGGGAGACCCAGTACTTC. Translation: CASSYLLARETQYF.

This chain links TRBV6-4 with TRBJ2-3; weak D call: TRBD2 (6 bases). Per the germline V gene, CDR1 is MRHNA and CDR2 is SNTAGT. The CDR3 covers 14 residues. V lost 8 bases to trimming and J lost 0 bases, with 12 bases between them. In DNA form, the CDR3 reads TGTGCCAGCGCGAGCGGGTCTAGCACAGATACGCAGTATTTT. Its protein is CASASGSSTDTQYF.

The chain uses TRBV19 and TRBJ2-7; no clear D gene. Per germline, CDR1 LNHDA and CDR2 SQIVND (reference sequence). With 3 bases removed from V and 0 bases from J, the gap between germline ends came to 6 bases. The CDR3 length is 13 residues. CDR3 protein: CASSMGRSYEQYF. In nucleotides, the CDR3 is TGTGCCAGTAGTATGGGCCGCTCCTACGAGCAGTACTTC. Looking up the rest from reference TRBV19 and TRBJ2-7 gives the full variable domain: DGGITQSPKYLFRKEGQNVTLSCEQNLNHDAMYWYRQDPGQGLRLIYYSQIVNDFQKGDIAEGYSVSREKKESFPLTVTSAQKNPTAFYLCASSMGRSYEQYFGPGTRLTVT.